This T cell receptor beta chain was identified in a study of T cell repertoires in cytomegalovirus infection. Overall study results and limits: Cumulated frequencies of public TCR beta families served to identify carriers of CMV plus the relevant HLA. HLA-C-restricted CMV clonotypes gave the most frequent clonotype in two of eight donors.

V was trimmed by 5 bases and J by 0 bases, leaving 14 bases between them. This CDR3 contains 16 residues. CDR1 SGHTA and CDR2 FQGNSA come from the germline V gene. As to this clonotype: Its antigen remains unidentified.

TCRdb reanalysed the reads using MiXCR and keeps one entry per CDR3 protein. The sample yields fewer than 350,000 distinct CDR3 sequences, roughly 29% seen once. The source is a human donor in good health (CMV status not recorded). Some clones in this sample may be carry-over from other donors' samples. The input for sequencing was cultured PBMCs, taken from culture after CMV antigen stimulation. The V and J genes are TRBV7-2 and TRBJ1-5; possibly TRBD1 for D (6 bases). The CDR3: CASSGGGLVSNQPQHF. The CDR3 DNA follows: TGTGCCAGCAGCGGGGGGGGGCTCGTTAGCAATCAGCCCCAGCATTTT.